This is a list of T cell receptor beta chains from one sample in a study of T-cell reconstitution after alpha-beta-depleted transplantation in children. TCRdb reprocessed the PCR reads with MiXCR, giving one entry per CDR3 protein. Counted here are over 45,000 distinct CDR3 sequences, about 5.7% occurring once; the ten biggest clones make up about 30%. The sequences come from PBMCs, mostly from graft donor cells, collected 60 days after TCRalphabeta/CD19-depleted stem cell transplant. The receptors stem from a female patient between 2 and 15 years old who had a stem cell transplant for aplastic anemia, so the T cells may come from the graft donor. CDR3s include the opening cysteine and the closing phenylalanine or tryptophan. The D gene is left open where the match is weak. The listing skips clone size in some rows; elsewhere it reads once, few, many or a size class.

size	V	J	D	CDR3
many	TRBV3-1	TRBJ2-2	TRBD1	CASSHVGTANTGELFF
.	TRBV12-3/TRBV12-4	TRBJ2-3	TRBD1	CASSSDRATDTQYF
many	TRBV10-3	TRBJ2-1	TRBD1	CAIRQGAGNEQFF
many	TRBV28	TRBJ1-1	TRBD1	CASSFPGGGTFF
many	TRBV7-9	TRBJ2-5	.	CASSLAGGETQYF
many	TRBV15	TRBJ2-7	.	CATSTGDVLRGYEQYF
many	TRBV10-3	TRBJ1-5	.	CAFGVGKQPQHF
many	TRBV4-2	TRBJ1-5	.	CASSQDPHYQPQHF
few	TRBV7-9	TRBJ2-2	.	CASSPRQNTGELFF
many	TRBV20-1	TRBJ2-3	TRBD1	CSASLTGVADTQYF
many	TRBV5-1	TRBJ2-7	TRBD1	CASSFDRVSYEQYF
.	TRBV7-2	TRBJ2-2	TRBD2	CASSLGLAVNTGELFF
few	TRBV28	TRBJ1-2	.	CASSLGAVYGYTF
many	TRBV15	TRBJ1-2	TRBD1	CATSRPVRGQSYGYTF
many	TRBV20-1	TRBJ2-1	.	CSARTHSASSYNEQFF
many	TRBV12-3/TRBV12-4	TRBJ2-1	.	CASSPHLQGSAYNEQFF
.	TRBV3-1	TRBJ2-3	.	CASSQDRLRTDTQYF
many	TRBV16	TRBJ1-6	TRBD1	CASSQKDRGNSPLHF
medium-sized	TRBV12-3/TRBV12-4	TRBJ2-1	TRBD2	CASSLGLGRGGGDEQFF
many	TRBV6-5	TRBJ2-1	.	CASSQTAEGGNEQFF
few	TRBV2	TRBJ1-2	.	CASSVGGAGYTF
many	TRBV11-2	TRBJ2-5	.	CASRFLGGNQETQYF
.	TRBV20-1	TRBJ1-6	.	CSARRGGGGNSPLHF
many	TRBV5-1	TRBJ1-4	TRBD1	CASRTGGNTNEKLFF
many	TRBV20-1	TRBJ2-1	.	CSARNRGRLNEQFF
many	TRBV5-1	TRBJ2-3	.	CASSLEGFSTDTQYF
many	TRBV28	TRBJ2-7	.	CASSSSGSATF
medium-sized	TRBV12-3/TRBV12-4	TRBJ2-5	TRBD1	CASSPGQGPETQYF
many	TRBV25-1	TRBJ2-1	TRBD1	CASSEFLGTGESNEQFF
many	TRBV5-1	TRBJ2-4	TRBD2	CASSLAGGDIQYF
many	TRBV18	TRBJ2-7	TRBD2	CASSPPGLAGYEQYF
many	TRBV10-3	TRBJ2-7	.	CAISAGYEQYF
many	TRBV10-3	TRBJ1-2	.	CAISEDGQLSYGYTF
few	TRBV4-2	TRBJ2-3	.	CASSSRATDTQYF
few	TRBV6-5	TRBJ2-1	.	CASSGDWQNEQFF
few	TRBV3-1	TRBJ2-3	TRBD2	CASSPPPGLATPERPDTQYF
many	TRBV28	TRBJ1-5	.	CASSLQEPNQPQHF
.	TRBV5-1	TRBJ2-7	TRBD1	CASSLRPGQGKPGYEQYF
many	TRBV7-9	TRBJ1-5	.	CASSVLRGLDSNQPQHF
many	TRBV28	TRBJ2-3	TRBD1	CASKSGTGVRDTQYF
few	TRBV20-1	TRBJ1-5	.	CSAREKAAGIQPQHF
many	TRBV7-9	TRBJ1-2	.	CASSPNTLYGYTF
many	TRBV4-2	TRBJ2-5	.	CASSQVKGSETQYF
many	TRBV7-8	TRBJ1-2	.	CASSLGGQGPANYGYTF
.	TRBV2	TRBJ2-3	TRBD2	CASRSRSGGMDTQYF
many	TRBV7-6	TRBJ2-2	TRBD2	CASSSWGSGSNTGELFF
many	TRBV5-6	TRBJ1-3	.	CASSLGQASGNTIYF
many	TRBV7-9	TRBJ2-3	.	CASSLDGTDTQYF
few	TRBV5-1	TRBJ2-5	TRBD2	CASSFLAGVQETQYF
few	TRBV3-1	TRBJ2-5	TRBD2	CASSPRGSGGAQETQYF
medium-sized	TRBV21-1	TRBJ2-3	.	CASSSCGRTDTQYF
few	TRBV2	TRBJ2-2	.	CASSVGAPRTGELFF
many	TRBV20-1	TRBJ2-3	.	CSASGSTDTQYF
.	TRBV5-1	TRBJ2-1	.	CASSLGVGEYNEQFF
many	TRBV5-1	TRBJ1-1	.	CASSLSTLNTEAFF